The next 19 T cell receptor beta chains were all read from a single sample in a study of graft-versus-host responses after intestinal transplantation. Processing of graft tissue released intraepithelial and lamina propria lymphocytes. Assay: immunoSEQ multiplex PCR; the TCRdb copy retains only in-frame clones and omits some. Of 10,000 to 15,000 clones listed, over 70% were seen once; the top ten hold 4% to 5.5%. The material was ileum tissue, obtained around 150 days after intestinal transplantation. The receptors derive from a human patient who received an intestinal transplant, so some T cells may come from the graft donor.

V gene TRBV11-2 combines with J gene TRBJ1-1; D gene uncertain. Germline CDR1 and CDR2: SGHAT and FQNNGV. The germline V and J ends were trimmed by 2 bases and 2 bases, with 3 bases remaining between them. The CDR3 contains 12 residues. This CDR3 reads CASSLLNTEAFF. CDR3 coding DNA: TGTGCCAGCAGCTTATTAAACACTGAAGCTTTCTTT.

This clone was seen a handful of times. This sample includes further DNA sequences coding for the same CDR3. The genes are TRBV7-9 and TRBJ2-1; perhaps TRBD1 as D (6 bases). CDR1 and CDR2 (germline): SEHNR, FQNEAQ (reference sequence). Trimming left V 3 bases short and J 2 bases short, with 8 bases between. The CDR3 is 14 amino acids. The CDR3 DNA sequence: TGTGCCAGCAGCTTGACAGGAGCCTACAATGAGCAGTTCTTC. Encoded protein: CASSLTGAYNEQFF.

This sequence joins TRBV9 and TRBJ2-1; perhaps TRBD2 as D (6 bases). Germline V gives CDR1 SGDLS, CDR2 YYNGEE. The CDR3 is 13 amino acids. V lost 7 bases and J 5 bases, leaving 13 bases between the germline ends. The DNA of the CDR3 is TGTGCCAGCGGGGGGAGATCGAACAATGAGCAGTTCTTC. Translated: CASGGRSNNEQFF.

This clone was detected a few times. The rearrangement links TRBV4-2 to TRBJ2-2, with 10 bases that match TRBD2. Germline V CDR1 and CDR2: LGHNA, YNFKEQ. The CDR3 has 16 amino acids. V was pared by 3 bases and J by 3 bases, with 4 bases of the junction left unmatched. The CDR3 region is CASSQGAGGDTGELFF. CDR3 DNA: TGTGCCAGCAGCCAGGGAGCGGGAGGGGACACCGGGGAGCTGTTTTTT.

This clone was seen only a few times. A much larger clonotype is one base distant, so this may be a read error. The rearrangement uses TRBV4-2 and TRBJ1-2; 7 bases agree with TRBD1. CDR3 length: 14 residues. The trim removed 1 base at V and 4 bases at J, leaving 3 bases unmatched. The germline V gene encodes CDR1 LGHNA and CDR2 YNFKEQ. CDR3 in amino acids: CASSQGDSFYGYTF. As DNA, the CDR3 is TGTGCCAGCAGCCAAGGGGACAGCTTCTATGGCTACACCTTC.

The chain recombines TRBV5-1 with TRBJ2-3, with 9 bases aligning to TRBD2. The V segment lost 4 bases and the J segment 3 bases; nucleotides outside the gene matches: 6. Germline CDR1 and CDR2: SGHRS and YFSETQ. The CDR3 extends over 15 amino acids. CDR3 sequence reads: CASSTVRGGTDTQYF. As DNA, the CDR3 is TGCGCCAGCAGCACTGTGCGGGGGGGGACAGATACGCAGTATTTT.

CDR3 nucleotides: TGTGCCAGCAGCCAAGCCGTATTCGGGGAGACCCAGTACTTC. Amino acid sequence: CASSQAVFGETQYF. The V call is TRBV14, the J call TRBJ2-5; D unclear. The germline CDR1 and CDR2 sequences are SGHDN and FVKESK. CDR3 length: 14 residues. The germline V and J ends were trimmed by 1 base and 5 bases, with 11 bases remaining between them.

The gene calls are TRBV7-9 and TRBJ1-1; TRBD1 matches 9 bases. The CDR3 sequence is 13 residues long. V lost 5 bases and J lost 6; bases outside the gene matches: 4. Germline V CDR1 and CDR2: SEHNR, FQNEAQ (reference sequence). CDR3 region: CASSPTGGPEAFF. CDR3 in DNA: TGTGCCAGCAGCCCTACAGGGGGCCCTGAAGCTTTCTTT.

The gene calls are TRBV19 and TRBJ2-5; D perhaps matches TRBD1 (6 bases). CDR3 length equals 14 residues. The V and J ends lost 3 bases and 3 bases respectively, with 11 bases between them. Germline CDR1 and CDR2: LNHDA and SQIVND (reference sequence). This CDR3 reads CASSIRTAKETQYF. CDR3 nucleotide sequence: TGTGCCAGTAGTATCCGGACAGCGAAAGAGACCCAGTACTTC.

By share of the sample, this clone is large. The J gene is TRBJ1-2, the V gene TRBV29-1, with D uncertain. CDR3 size: 12 residues. Germline CDR1 reads SQVTM; CDR2 reads ANQGSEA. Trimming stripped 6 bases from V and 4 bases from J, with 12 bases between. This CDR3 is CSVGSESYGYTF. The DNA for the CDR3 is TGCAGCGTCGGGTCCGAGAGCTATGGCTACACCTTC.

This chain joins TRBV11-3 and TRBJ2-1; D call uncertain. V lost 2 bases to trimming and J lost 10 bases, with 9 bases between them. CDR1 and CDR2 from the germline V gene are SGHNT and YENEEA. The CDR3 consists of 12 residues. The CDR3 sequence: CASSLNRYEQFF. CDR3 in DNA: TGTGCCAGCAGCTTAAACCGGTACGAGCAGTTCTTC.

The genes are TRBV6-5 and TRBJ2-3, with D perhaps TRBD2 (6 bases). CDR1 and CDR2 from the germline V gene are MNHEY and SVGAGI. The CDR3 is made up of 16 amino acids. Trimming removed 0 bases at V and 2 bases at J, with 12 bases between. The CDR3 protein is CASSYSIGGATDTQYF. CDR3 coding DNA: TGTGCCAGCAGTTACTCGATTGGCGGGGCCACAGATACGCAGTATTTT.

The V gene is TRBV9, the J gene TRBJ2-6; 10 bases fit TRBD1. V was pared by 0 bases and J by 2 bases, with 2 bases of the junction left unmatched. Per germline, CDR1 SGDLS and CDR2 YYNGEE. The CDR3 runs 17 residues. CDR3 protein: CASSVVGTGAGANVLTF. The CDR3 bases are TGTGCCAGCAGCGTAGTGGGGACAGGGGCTGGGGCCAACGTCCTGACTTTC.

Judged by abundance, this clone is medium-sized. The V call is TRBV5-6, the J call TRBJ2-7; 8 nucleotides align to TRBD2. The CDR3 consists of 15 residues. Trimming removed 2 bases from V and 4 bases from J; junction bases left unmatched: 8. The germline gives CDR1 SGHDT, CDR2 YYEEEE. In DNA form, the CDR3 reads TGTGCCAGCAGCTTCCTGACTAGCGCACTATACGAGCAGTACTTC. Its protein product is CASSFLTSALYEQYF.

V and J are TRBV4-1 and TRBJ2-1, with TRBD2 matching 8 bases. After removal of 6 bases from V and 8 bases from J, the junction contained 12 bases not matched to a gene. Per germline, CDR1 MGHRA and CDR2 YSYEKL. This CDR3 is built from 15 residues. The CDR3 loop is CASSPEKREIDEQFF. CDR3 nucleotides: TGCGCCAGCAGTCCCGAGAAGCGGGAGATCGATGAGCAGTTCTTC.

The gene calls are TRBV19 and TRBJ1-1; D is perhaps TRBD1 (6 bases). Trimming removed 10 bases from V and 7 bases from J, with 19 bases in between. CDR1 LNHDA and CDR2 SQIVND come from the germline V gene (reference sequence). The CDR3 totals 13 residues. CDR3 nucleotide sequence: TGTGCCACCCGAACAGGGACCGACTATGAAGCTTTCTTT. It specifies CATRTGTDYEAFF.

J is TRBJ1-3 and V is TRBV13, with TRBD1 matching 11 bases. The CDR3 consists of 16 residues. Germline V lookup: CDR1 PRHDT, CDR2 FYEKMQ (reference sequence). The V gene end was trimmed by 0 bases and the J gene end by 2 bases; junction bases not matched to a gene: 0. CDR3 loop: CASSLGDRGPGNTIYF. The CDR3 DNA is TGTGCCAGCAGCTTAGGGGACAGGGGGCCTGGAAACACCATATATTTT. Full variable domain (missing parts from reference TRBV13 and TRBJ1-3): AAGVIQSPRHLIKEKRETATLKCYPIPRHDTVYWYQQGPGQDPQFLISFYEKMQSDKGSIPDRFSAQQFSDYHSELNMSSLELGDSALYFCASSLGDRGPGNTIYFGEGSWLTVV.

Concerning this clone: No DNA is shown, since the ends of the CDR3 on it are uncertain; the CDR3 is the one TCRdb lists. This chain connects TRBV11-1 to TRBJ2-7; the DNA was not used to check the table's D call, TRBD2. In germline, CDR1 is SGHAT, CDR2 FQDESV (reference sequence). The CDR3 totals 13 residues, both ends included. CDR3 region: CASSLFGEGEQYF.

The chain uses TRBV4-1 and TRBJ2-7, with a possible D match to TRBD2 (5 bases). CDR1 and CDR2 (germline): MGHRA, YSYEKL. V was cut by 6 bases and J by 6 bases, with 9 bases left in between. The CDR3 covers 11 residues. DNA for the CDR3: TGCGCCAGCAGTCGGGGTACCGAGCAGTACTTC. This gives the protein CASSRGTEQYF.